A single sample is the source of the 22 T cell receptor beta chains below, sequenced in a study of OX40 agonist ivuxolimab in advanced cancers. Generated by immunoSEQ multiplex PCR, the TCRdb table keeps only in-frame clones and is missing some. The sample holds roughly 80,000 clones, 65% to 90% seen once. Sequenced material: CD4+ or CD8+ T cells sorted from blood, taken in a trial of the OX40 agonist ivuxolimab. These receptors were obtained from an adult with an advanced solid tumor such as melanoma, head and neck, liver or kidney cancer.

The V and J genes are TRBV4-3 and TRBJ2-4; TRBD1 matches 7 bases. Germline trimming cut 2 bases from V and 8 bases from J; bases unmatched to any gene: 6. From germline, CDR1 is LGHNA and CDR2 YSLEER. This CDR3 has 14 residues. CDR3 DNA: TGCGCCAGCAGCCAAAAGACAGGGTCGTACATTCAGTACTTC. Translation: CASSQKTGSYIQYF.

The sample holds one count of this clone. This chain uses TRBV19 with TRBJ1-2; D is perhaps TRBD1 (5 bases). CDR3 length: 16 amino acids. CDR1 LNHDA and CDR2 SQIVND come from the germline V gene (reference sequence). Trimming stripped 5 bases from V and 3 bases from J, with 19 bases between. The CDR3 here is CASSYFSGTEHYGYTF. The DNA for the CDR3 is TGTGCCAGTAGTTATTTTTCCGGGACCGAACACTATGGCTACACCTTC.

In nucleotides, the CDR3 is TGCGCCAGCAGCCAAGATCTTAATCAGGAAGAGAATGAGCAGTTCTTC. Amino acid sequence: CASSQDLNQEENEQFF. V is TRBV4-3 and J is TRBJ2-1; D gene unclear. Between the trimmed V and J ends, which lost 0 bases and 7 bases, there was a span of 16 bases. CDR3 length equals 16 residues. The germline V gene encodes CDR1 LGHNA and CDR2 YSLEER.

The CDR3 here is CASSLSRWVMDEKLFF. The CDR3 nucleotides read TGCGCCAGCAGCCTAAGCCGATGGGTGATGGATGAAAAACTGTTTTTT. This chain uses TRBV4-3 with TRBJ1-4; unclear D gene. The V gene's germline CDR1 is LGHNA and CDR2 YSLEER. Trimming cost V 4 bases and J 6 bases, with 18 bases left between them. The CDR3 extends over 16 amino acids.

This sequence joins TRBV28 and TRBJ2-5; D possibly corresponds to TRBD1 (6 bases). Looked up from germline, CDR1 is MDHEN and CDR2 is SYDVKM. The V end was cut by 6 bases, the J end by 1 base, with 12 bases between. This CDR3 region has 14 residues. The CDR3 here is CASRRHRAQETQYF. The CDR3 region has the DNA TGTGCCAGCAGGAGGCACAGGGCCCAAGAGACCCAGTACTTC.

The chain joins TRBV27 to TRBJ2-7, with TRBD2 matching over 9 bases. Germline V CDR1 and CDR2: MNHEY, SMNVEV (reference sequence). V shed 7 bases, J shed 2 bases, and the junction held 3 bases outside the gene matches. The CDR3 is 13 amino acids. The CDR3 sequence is CASKLAGAYEQYF. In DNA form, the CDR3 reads TGTGCCAGCAAACTAGCGGGCGCCTACGAGCAGTACTTC.

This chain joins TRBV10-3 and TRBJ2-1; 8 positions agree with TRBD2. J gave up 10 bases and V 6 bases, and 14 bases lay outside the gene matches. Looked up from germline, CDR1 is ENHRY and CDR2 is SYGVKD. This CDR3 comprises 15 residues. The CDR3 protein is CAIRETSAPVREQFF. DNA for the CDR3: TGTGCCATCAGGGAGACTAGCGCACCAGTGAGGGAGCAGTTCTTC.

CDR3 region: CASSVTGNYEQYF. CDR3 coding DNA: TGTGCCAGCAGCGTGACAGGAAACTACGAGCAGTACTTC. The gene calls are TRBV6-5 and TRBJ2-7; D may be TRBD1 (6 bases). The CDR3 runs 13 residues. Germline-derived CDR1 and CDR2 are MNHEY and SVGAGI. Trimming took off 6 bases at V and 3 bases at J, with 12 bases between the two ends.

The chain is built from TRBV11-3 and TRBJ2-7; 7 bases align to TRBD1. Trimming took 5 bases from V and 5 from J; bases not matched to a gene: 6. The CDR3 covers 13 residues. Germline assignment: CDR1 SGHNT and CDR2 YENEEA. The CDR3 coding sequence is TGTGCCAGCAGCCCACAGGGGTCCCACGAGCAGTACTTC. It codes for CASSPQGSHEQYF. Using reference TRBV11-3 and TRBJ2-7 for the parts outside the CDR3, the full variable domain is EAGVVQSPRYKIIEKKQPVAFWCNPISGHNTLYWYLQNLGQGPELLIRYENEEAVDDSQLPKDRFSAERLKGVDSTLKIQPAELGDSAVYLCASSPQGSHEQYFGPGTRLTVT.

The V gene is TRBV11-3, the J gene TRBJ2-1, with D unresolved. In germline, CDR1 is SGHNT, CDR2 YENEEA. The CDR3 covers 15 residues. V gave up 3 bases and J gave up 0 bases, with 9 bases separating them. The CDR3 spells CASSFPGRSYNEQFF. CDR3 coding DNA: TGTGCCAGCAGCTTCCCGGGTCGCTCCTACAATGAGCAGTTCTTC.

CDR3 sequence reads: CASSFSTSGKAQYF. In nucleotides, the CDR3 is TGTGCCAGCAGCTTCTCTACTAGCGGGAAAGCCCAGTACTTC. V gene TRBV7-8 combines with J gene TRBJ2-5; 10 bases are a match to TRBD2. The length of the CDR3 is 14 residues. The trim removed 3 bases at V and 9 bases at J, leaving 7 bases unmatched. Germline assignment: CDR1 SGHVS and CDR2 FQNEAQ.

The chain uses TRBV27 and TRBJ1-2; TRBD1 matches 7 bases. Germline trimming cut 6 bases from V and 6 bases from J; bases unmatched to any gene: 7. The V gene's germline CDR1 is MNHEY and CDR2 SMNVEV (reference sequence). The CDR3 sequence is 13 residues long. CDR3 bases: TGTGCCAGCAGACAGGGACAGTTTGATGGCTACACCTTC. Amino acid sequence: CASRQGQFDGYTF.

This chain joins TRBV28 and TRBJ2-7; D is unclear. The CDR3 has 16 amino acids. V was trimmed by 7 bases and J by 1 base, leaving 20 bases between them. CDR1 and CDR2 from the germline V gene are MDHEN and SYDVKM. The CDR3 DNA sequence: TGTGCCAGCACGCCCCTTGAGTCAGCCGGATCCTACGAGCAGTACTTC. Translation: CASTPLESAGSYEQYF.

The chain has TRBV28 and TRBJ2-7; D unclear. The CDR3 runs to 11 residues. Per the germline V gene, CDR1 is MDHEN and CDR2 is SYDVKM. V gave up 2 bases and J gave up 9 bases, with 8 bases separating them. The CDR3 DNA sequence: TGTGCCAGCAGTTTACGCCGGGTGCAGTACTTC. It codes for CASSLRRVQYF.

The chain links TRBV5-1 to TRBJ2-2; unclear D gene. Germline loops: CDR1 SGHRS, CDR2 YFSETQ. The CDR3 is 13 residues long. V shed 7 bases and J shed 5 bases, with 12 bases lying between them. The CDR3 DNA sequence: TGCGCCAGCTCGACCCGGCCAACCGGGGAGCTGTTTTTT. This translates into CASSTRPTGELFF.

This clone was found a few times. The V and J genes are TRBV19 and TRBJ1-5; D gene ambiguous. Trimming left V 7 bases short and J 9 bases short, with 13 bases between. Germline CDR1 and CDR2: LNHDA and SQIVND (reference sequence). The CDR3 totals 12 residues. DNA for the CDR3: TGTGCCAGTACAGGCGCCCAGAGGCCCCAGCATTTT. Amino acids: CASTGAQRPQHF.

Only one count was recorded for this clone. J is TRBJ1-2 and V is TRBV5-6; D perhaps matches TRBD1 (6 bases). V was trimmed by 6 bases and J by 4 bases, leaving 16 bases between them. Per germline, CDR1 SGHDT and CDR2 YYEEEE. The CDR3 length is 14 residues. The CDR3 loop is CASTLRGGGYGYTF. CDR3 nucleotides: TGTGCCAGCACCCTCCGCGGGGGCGGCTATGGCTACACCTTC.

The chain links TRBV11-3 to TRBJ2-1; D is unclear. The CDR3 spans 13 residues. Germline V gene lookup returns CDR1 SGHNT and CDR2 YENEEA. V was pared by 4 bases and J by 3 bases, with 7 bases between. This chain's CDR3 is CASSSTVYNEQFF. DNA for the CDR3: TGTGCCAGCAGCTCTACAGTCTACAATGAGCAGTTCTTC.

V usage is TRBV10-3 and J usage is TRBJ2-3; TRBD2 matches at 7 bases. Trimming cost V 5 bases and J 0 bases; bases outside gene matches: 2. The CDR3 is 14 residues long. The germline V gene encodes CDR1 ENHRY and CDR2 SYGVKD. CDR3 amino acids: CAISSGTSTDTQYF. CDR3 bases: TGTGCCATCAGTAGCGGGACTAGCACAGATACGCAGTATTTT.

The CDR3 DNA reads as TGTGCCAGCAGCAAAGGGACAGGGCGCTATAATTCACCCCTCCACTTT. Protein product: CASSKGTGRYNSPLHF. The chain couples TRBV27 to TRBJ1-6, with TRBD1 matching 9 bases. Germline V lookup: CDR1 MNHEY, CDR2 SMNVEV (reference sequence). The ends lost 6 bases at V and 3 bases at J; junction bases unmatched: 6. This CDR3 region has 16 residues.

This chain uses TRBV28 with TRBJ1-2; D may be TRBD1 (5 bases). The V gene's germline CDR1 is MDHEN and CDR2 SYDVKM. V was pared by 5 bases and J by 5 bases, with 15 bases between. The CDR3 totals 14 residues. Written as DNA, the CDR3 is TGTGCCAGCAGTGTGGGACGGGAGGAATATGGCTACACCTTC. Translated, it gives CASSVGREEYGYTF.

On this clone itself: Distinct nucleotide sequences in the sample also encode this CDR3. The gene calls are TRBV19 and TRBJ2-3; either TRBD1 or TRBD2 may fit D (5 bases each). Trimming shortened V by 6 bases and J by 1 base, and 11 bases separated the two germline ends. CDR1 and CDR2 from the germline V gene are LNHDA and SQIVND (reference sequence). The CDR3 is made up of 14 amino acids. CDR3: CASRAGRGTDTQYF. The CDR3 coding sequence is TGTGCCAGTAGGGCAGGGCGGGGCACAGATACGCAGTATTTT.